Each of the 19 T cell receptor beta chains below was sequenced from the same sample in a study of T-cell reconstitution after alpha-beta-depleted transplantation in children. Unique molecular identifiers featured in how the TCRbeta library was prepared. TCRdb reanalysed the PCR reads using MiXCR and keeps one entry per CDR3 protein. The sample includes 210,000 or so distinct CDR3 sequences, roughly 10% of them seen just once. Sequencing was performed on PBMCs from the stem cell graft donor, taken from the stem cell graft. The receptors were sampled from a human donor who donated a stem cell graft to a child with acute lymphoblastic leukemia.

The chain has TRBV20-1 and TRBJ2-1, with TRBD2 matching over 10 bases. The CDR3 loop spans 16 amino acids. Germline CDR1 reads DFQATT; CDR2 reads SNEGSKA (reference sequence). CDR3 loop: CCARSPLAGGRFEQFF. The CDR3 nucleotides are TGCTGCGCTAGATCTCCCTTAGCGGGGGGTCGGTTTGAGCAGTTCTTC.

The chain recombines TRBV20-1 with TRBJ1-6, with D hard to call. The CDR3 has 13 residues. With 0 bases removed from V and 8 bases from J, the gap between germline ends came to 8 bases. CDR1 DFQATT and CDR2 SNEGSKA come from the germline V gene (reference sequence). For the CDR3, the DNA is TGCAGTGCTAGAGATATGGGTGATTCACCCCTCCACTTT. The encoded protein is CSARDMGDSPLHF.

This clonotype was counted between two and nine times. V gene TRBV4-1 combines with J gene TRBJ2-7; TRBD1 agrees at 8 bases. This CDR3 has 15 residues. Germline trimming cut 2 bases from V and 0 bases from J; bases unmatched to any gene: 3. Per the germline V gene, CDR1 is MGHRA and CDR2 is YSYEKL. The chain's CDR3 is CASSQWDRSSYEQYF. CDR3 bases: TGCGCCAGCAGCCAATGGGACAGGAGCTCCTACGAGCAGTACTTC.

This clonotype was recorded many times. The chain has TRBV7-6 and TRBJ1-1, with D unresolved. The germline V and J ends were trimmed by 1 base and 4 bases, with 4 bases remaining between them. There are 12 residues in the CDR3. Germline V CDR1 and CDR2: SGHVS, FNYEAQ. The CDR3 sequence: CASSLDGTEAFF. The CDR3 nucleotides read TGTGCCAGCAGCTTAGATGGCACTGAAGCTTTCTTT.

This clonotype was counted between two and nine times. V gene TRBV7-9 combines with J gene TRBJ2-7, with a weak D call TRBD1 (6 bases). Germline V CDR1 and CDR2: SEHNR, FQNEAQ (reference sequence). This CDR3 comprises 14 residues. V was cut by 6 bases and J by 2 bases, with 14 bases left in between. The CDR3 sequence: CASRPNTGPYEQYF. The CDR3 nucleotides read TGTGCCAGCAGACCAAATACAGGGCCCTACGAGCAGTACTTC.

This clonotype was observed many times. The rearrangement links TRBV2 to TRBJ2-2; either TRBD1 or TRBD2 may fit D (6 bases each). Deletions cut 8 bases from V and 0 bases from J, with 13 bases between. The CDR3 length is 15 residues. Germline assignment: CDR1 SNHLY and CDR2 FYNNEI. CDR3: CASLEGVSNTGELFF. The CDR3 DNA sequence: TGTGCCAGCCTGGAGGGGGTCTCGAACACCGGGGAGCTGTTTTTT. Using reference TRBV2 and TRBJ2-2 for the parts outside the CDR3, the full variable domain is EPEVTQTPSHQVTQMGQEVILRCVPISNHLYFYWYRQILGQKVEFLVSFYNNEISEKSEIFDDQFSVERPDGSNFTLKIRSTKLEDSAMYFCASLEGVSNTGELFFGEGSRLTVL.

In its sample, this clonotype was seen many times. The chain couples TRBV12-3 or TRBV12-4 to TRBJ2-7; 7 nucleotides match TRBD1. J lost 7 bases, V lost 5 bases, and 8 bases had no gene match. The CDR3 is 13 amino acids. The CDR3 DNA sequence: TGTGCCAGCAGTATTAGGGGGCTGAGGGAGCAGTACTTC. This codes for CASSIRGLREQYF.

This clonotype was picked up a small number of times. V gene TRBV18 combines with J gene TRBJ2-1, with unresolved D. Deletions cut 3 bases from V and 8 bases from J, with 20 bases between. Germline V lookup: CDR1 KGHSH, CDR2 LQKENI. The CDR3 runs 16 residues. The CDR3 sequence: CASSPPLGLSEDEQFF. The CDR3 DNA sequence: TGTGCCAGCTCACCCCCGTTGGGCCTCTCAGAGGATGAGCAGTTCTTC. Full variable domain (rest looked up from reference TRBV18 and TRBJ2-1): NAGVMQNPRHLVRRRGQEARLRCSPMKGHSHVYWYRQLPEEGLKFMVYLQKENIIDESGMPKERFSAEFPKEGPSILRIQQVVRGDSAAYFCASSPPLGLSEDEQFFGPGTRLTVL.

This rearrangement joins TRBV7-8 to TRBJ2-2; D may be TRBD2 (6 bases). Germline-derived CDR1 and CDR2 are SGHVS and FQNEAQ. The CDR3 loop spans 15 amino acids. V was clipped by 0 bases and J by 8 bases, with 13 bases between them. The CDR3 region has the DNA TGTGCCAGCAGCTTAGCTGTTACGGGAGTGGGGGAGCTGTTTTTT. Protein sequence: CASSLAVTGVGELFF.

This clonotype was recorded at least ten times. CDR3 nucleotides: TGTGCCAGCAGACACGGGACCATCGAGCATGGCTACACCTTC. Its translation is CASRHGTIEHGYTF. The chain recombines TRBV12-3 or TRBV12-4 with TRBJ1-2, with D possibly TRBD1 on 5 matching bases. The CDR3 extends over 14 amino acids. V was shortened by 6 bases and J by 6 bases, with 17 bases between the two germline ends.

In its sample, this clonotype was seen a few times. The chain employs TRBV18 and TRBJ1-1; D remains unclear. V was cut by 2 bases and J by 3 bases, with 10 bases left in between. This CDR3 spans 14 amino acids. Germline V gives CDR1 KGHSH, CDR2 LQKENI. The DNA of the CDR3 is TGTGCCAGCTCACCATCCCAGGAGGACACTGAAGCTTTCTTT. This sequence encodes CASSPSQEDTEAFF.

This clonotype was detected a few times. The chain links TRBV14 to TRBJ1-2, with 11 bases lining up with TRBD1. The CDR3 runs 16 residues. Looked up from germline, CDR1 is SGHDN and CDR2 is FVKESK. After removal of 2 bases from V and 8 bases from J, the junction contained 10 bases not matched to a gene. The CDR3 DNA reads TGTGCCAGCAGCCAACCCGGGACAGGGGGACCGGGGGGCTACACCTTC. Its protein is CASSQPGTGGPGGYTF. Looking up the rest from reference TRBV14 and TRBJ1-2 gives the full variable domain: EAGVTQFPSHSVIEKGQTVTLRCDPISGHDNLYWYRRVMGKEIKFLLHFVKESKQDESGMPNNRFLAERTGGTYSTLKVQPAELEDSGVYFCASSQPGTGGPGGYTFGSGTRLTVV.

This clonotype came up many times. V is TRBV5-1 and J is TRBJ2-7, with 16 bases that match TRBD2. The J segment lost 6 bases and the V segment lost 2 bases, leaving 5 bases of the junction unmatched. The CDR3 runs 16 residues. Germline CDR1 is SGHRS and CDR2 is YFSETQ. The CDR3 loop is CASSFGTSGGASEQYF. DNA of the CDR3: TGCGCCAGCAGCTTTGGGACTAGCGGGGGGGCCTCCGAGCAGTACTTC.

The rearrangement links TRBV12-3 or TRBV12-4 to TRBJ2-5; no clear D. The CDR3 loop spans 13 amino acids. The V gene lost 2 bases and the J gene lost 5 bases, with 9 bases spanning the gap. For the CDR3, the DNA is TGTGCCAGCAGTTTATCCTGGGCGGAGACCCAGTACTTC. Its translation: CASSLSWAETQYF.

This clonotype has more than one count but fewer than ten. CDR3 region: CASKDGGYNEQFF. The CDR3, as DNA: TGTGCCAGCAAGGACGGGGGCTACAATGAGCAGTTCTTC. This rearrangement joins TRBV2 to TRBJ2-1; possibly TRBD2 for D (6 bases). The germline CDR1 and CDR2 sequences are SNHLY and FYNNEI. V was pared by 7 bases and J by 3 bases, with 10 bases between. The CDR3 runs 13 residues.

The genes are TRBV11-2 and TRBJ2-1, with TRBD2 matching over 14 bases. This CDR3 contains 20 residues. The V and J ends lost 4 bases and 7 bases, in that order; junction bases with no gene match: 18. Germline V gene sequence: CDR1 SGHAT, CDR2 FQNNGV. The CDR3 sequence is CASSSPGLAGGSLHGNEQFF. CDR3 DNA sequence: TGTGCCAGCAGCTCCCCAGGACTAGCGGGGGGTTCCTTACACGGGAATGAGCAGTTCTTC.

The rearrangement uses TRBV11-2 and TRBJ2-3; 8 bases are a match to TRBD2. Per the germline V gene, CDR1 is SGHAT and CDR2 is FQNNGV. After removal of 0 bases from V and 2 bases from J, the junction contained 7 bases not matched to a gene. The CDR3 contains 17 residues. This CDR3 is CASSLDGERGFTDTQYF. CDR3 nucleotide sequence: TGTGCCAGCAGCTTAGATGGCGAGCGGGGGTTCACAGATACGCAGTATTTT.

This clonotype was picked up many times. The genes are TRBV6-5 and TRBJ1-1, with TRBD1 matching over 8 bases. Losses at the gene ends were 2 bases for V and 1 base for J; bases not matched to a gene: 0. The V gene's germline CDR1 is MNHEY and CDR2 SVGAGI. The CDR3 consists of 14 residues. CDR3 sequence (DNA): TGTGCCAGCAGTTACGGACAGGGGAACACTGAAGCTTTCTTT. Translation gives CASSYGQGNTEAFF.

CDR3 residues: CASSYSAGAGTEAFF. In DNA form, the CDR3 reads TGTGCCAGCAGTTACTCGGCAGGGGCCGGCACTGAAGCTTTCTTT. The chain combines TRBV6-5 with TRBJ1-1; TRBD1 is a possible D gene (6 bases). With 0 bases removed from V and 4 bases from J, the gap between germline ends came to 12 bases. This CDR3 comprises 15 residues. Germline V lookup: CDR1 MNHEY, CDR2 SVGAGI.